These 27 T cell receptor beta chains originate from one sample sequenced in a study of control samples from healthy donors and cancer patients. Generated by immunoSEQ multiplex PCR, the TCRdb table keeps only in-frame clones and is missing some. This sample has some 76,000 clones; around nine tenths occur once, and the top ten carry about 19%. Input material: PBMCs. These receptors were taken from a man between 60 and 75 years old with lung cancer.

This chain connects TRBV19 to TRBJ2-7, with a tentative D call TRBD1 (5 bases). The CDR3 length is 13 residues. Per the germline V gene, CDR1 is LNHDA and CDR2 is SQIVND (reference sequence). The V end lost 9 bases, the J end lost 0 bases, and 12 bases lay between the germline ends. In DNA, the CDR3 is TGTGCCAGGACAAGGGGCTGCTCCTACGAGCAGTACGTC. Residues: CARTRGCSYEQYV.

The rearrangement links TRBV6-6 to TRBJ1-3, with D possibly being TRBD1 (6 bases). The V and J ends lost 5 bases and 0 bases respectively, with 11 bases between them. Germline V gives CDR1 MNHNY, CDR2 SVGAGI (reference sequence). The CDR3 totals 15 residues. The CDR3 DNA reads TGTGCCAGCAGTCGTGACAGGAACTCTGGAAACACCATATATTTT. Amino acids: CASSRDRNSGNTIYF.

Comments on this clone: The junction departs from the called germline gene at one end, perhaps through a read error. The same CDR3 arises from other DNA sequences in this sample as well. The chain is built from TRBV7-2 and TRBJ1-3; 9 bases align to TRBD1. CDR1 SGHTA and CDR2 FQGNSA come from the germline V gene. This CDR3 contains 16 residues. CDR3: CASSLRQGVSGNTIYF. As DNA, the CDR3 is TGTGCCAGCAGCTTAAGACAGGGGGTATCTGGAAACACCATATACTTT.

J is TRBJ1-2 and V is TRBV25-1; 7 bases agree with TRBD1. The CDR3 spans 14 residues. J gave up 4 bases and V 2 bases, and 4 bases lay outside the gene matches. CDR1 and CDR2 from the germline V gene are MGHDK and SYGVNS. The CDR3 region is CASSEQGGGYGYTF. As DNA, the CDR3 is TGTGCCAGCAGTGAACAGGGGGGCGGCTATGGCTACACCTTC.

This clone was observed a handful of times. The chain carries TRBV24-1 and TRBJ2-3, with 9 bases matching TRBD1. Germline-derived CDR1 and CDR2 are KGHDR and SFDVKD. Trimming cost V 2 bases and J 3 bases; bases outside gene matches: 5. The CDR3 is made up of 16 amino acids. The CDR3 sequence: CATSDWGTGTTDTQYF. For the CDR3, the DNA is TGTGCCACCAGTGATTGGGGGACAGGGACAACAGATACGCAGTATTTT.

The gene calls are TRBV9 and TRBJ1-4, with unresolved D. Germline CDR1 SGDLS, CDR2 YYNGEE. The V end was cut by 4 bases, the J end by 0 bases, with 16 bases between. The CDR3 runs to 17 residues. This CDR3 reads CASSPRHSPPTNEKLFF. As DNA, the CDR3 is TGTGCCAGCAGCCCTAGGCACAGCCCCCCAACTAATGAAAAACTGTTTTTT.

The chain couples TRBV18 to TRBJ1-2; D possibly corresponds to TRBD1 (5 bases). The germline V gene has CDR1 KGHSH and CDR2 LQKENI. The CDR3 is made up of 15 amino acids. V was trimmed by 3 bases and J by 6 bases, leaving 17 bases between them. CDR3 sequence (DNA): TGTGCCAGCTCACCCCTTACGGGGGGGAGGGATGGCTACACCTTC. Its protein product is CASSPLTGGRDGYTF.

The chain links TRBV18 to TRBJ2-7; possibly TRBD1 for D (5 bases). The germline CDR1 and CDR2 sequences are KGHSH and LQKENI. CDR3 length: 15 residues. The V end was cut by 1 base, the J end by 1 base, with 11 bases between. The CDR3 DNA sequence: TGTGCCAGCTCACCACTTAATCAGGGTTCCTACGAGCAGTACTTC. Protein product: CASSPLNQGSYEQYF.

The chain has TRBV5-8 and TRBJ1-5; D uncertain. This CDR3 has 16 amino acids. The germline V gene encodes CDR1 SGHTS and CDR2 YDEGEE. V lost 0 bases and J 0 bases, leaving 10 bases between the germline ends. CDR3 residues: CASSLGSGTSNQPQHF. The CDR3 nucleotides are TGTGCCAGCAGCTTGGGGAGCGGTACTAGCAATCAGCCCCAGCATTTT.

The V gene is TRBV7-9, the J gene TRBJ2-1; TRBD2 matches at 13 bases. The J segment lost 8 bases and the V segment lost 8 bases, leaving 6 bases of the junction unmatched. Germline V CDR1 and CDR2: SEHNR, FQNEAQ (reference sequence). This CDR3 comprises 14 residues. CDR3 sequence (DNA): TGTGCCAGCGGCACTAGCGGGGGGGCCGATGAGCAGTTCTTC. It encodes CASGTSGGADEQFF.

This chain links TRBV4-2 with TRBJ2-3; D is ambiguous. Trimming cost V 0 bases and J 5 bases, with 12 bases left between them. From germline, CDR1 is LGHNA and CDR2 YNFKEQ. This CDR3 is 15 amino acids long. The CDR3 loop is CASSQESWEKDTQYF. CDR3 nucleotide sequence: TGTGCCAGCAGCCAAGAGTCCTGGGAAAAAGATACGCAGTATTTT.

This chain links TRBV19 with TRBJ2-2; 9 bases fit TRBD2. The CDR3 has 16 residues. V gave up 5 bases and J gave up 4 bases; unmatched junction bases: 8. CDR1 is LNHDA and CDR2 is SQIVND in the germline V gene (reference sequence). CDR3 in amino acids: CASSGGGGARTGELFF. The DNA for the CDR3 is TGTGCCAGTAGTGGCGGCGGGGGGGCCCGCACCGGGGAGCTGTTTTTT.

The CDR3 DNA is TGTGCCAGTTGCAGACAGGGCCCCAACACTGAAGCTTTCTTT. Protein: CASCRQGPNTEAFF. The rearrangement joins TRBV25-1 to TRBJ1-1; TRBD1 matches 7 bases. The V gene's germline CDR1 is MGHDK and CDR2 SYGVNS. This CDR3 spans 14 amino acids. V gave up 9 bases and J gave up 2 bases; unmatched junction bases: 9.

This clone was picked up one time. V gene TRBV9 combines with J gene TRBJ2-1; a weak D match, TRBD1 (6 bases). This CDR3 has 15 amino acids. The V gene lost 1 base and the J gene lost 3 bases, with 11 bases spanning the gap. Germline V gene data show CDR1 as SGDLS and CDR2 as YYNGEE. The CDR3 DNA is TGTGCCAGCAGCGTATTCCAGGGGAGCTACAATGAGCAGTTCTTC. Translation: CASSVFQGSYNEQFF.

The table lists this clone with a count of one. CDR3 sequence: CASSESRTGSEQYF. CDR3 nucleotides: TGCGCCAGCAGTGAGTCTCGGACAGGTTCCGAGCAGTACTTC. The rearrangement links TRBV10-2 to TRBJ2-7, with 7 bases identical to TRBD1. Germline CDR1 and CDR2: WSHSY and SAAADI. The J segment lost 6 bases and the V segment lost 0 bases, leaving 5 bases of the junction unmatched. The CDR3 contains 14 residues.

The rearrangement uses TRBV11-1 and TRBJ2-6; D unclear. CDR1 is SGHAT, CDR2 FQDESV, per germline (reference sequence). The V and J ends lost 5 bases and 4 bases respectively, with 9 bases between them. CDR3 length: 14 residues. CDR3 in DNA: TGTGCCAGCAGCCCTAGATGGGGGGCCAACGTCCTGACTTTC. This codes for CASSPRWGANVLTF.

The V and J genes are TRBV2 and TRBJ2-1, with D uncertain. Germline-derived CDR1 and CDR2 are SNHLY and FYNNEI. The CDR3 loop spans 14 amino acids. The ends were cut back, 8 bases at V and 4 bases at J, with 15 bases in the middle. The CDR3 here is CASQNLKIYNEQFF. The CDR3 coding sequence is TGTGCCAGCCAAAACTTGAAAATTTACAATGAGCAGTTCTTC.

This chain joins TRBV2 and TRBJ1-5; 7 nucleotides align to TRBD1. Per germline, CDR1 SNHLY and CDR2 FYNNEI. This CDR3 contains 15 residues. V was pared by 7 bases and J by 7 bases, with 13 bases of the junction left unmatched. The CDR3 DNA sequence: TGTGCCAGCACCCCTGAGACAGGGTTCAGGCAGCCCCAGCATTTT. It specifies CASTPETGFRQPQHF.

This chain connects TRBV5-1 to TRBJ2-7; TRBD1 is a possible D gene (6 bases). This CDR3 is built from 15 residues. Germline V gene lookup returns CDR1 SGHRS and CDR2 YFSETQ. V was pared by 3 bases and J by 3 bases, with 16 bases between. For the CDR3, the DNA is TGCGCCAGCAGCTGGTACGCGACAGGAATCTACGAGCAGTACTTC. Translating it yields CASSWYATGIYEQYF. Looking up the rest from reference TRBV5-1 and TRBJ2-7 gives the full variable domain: KAGVTQTPRYLIKTRGQQVTLSCSPISGHRSVSWYQQTPGQGLQFLFEYFSETQRNKGNFPGRFSGRQFSNSRSEMNVSTLELGDSALYLCASSWYATGIYEQYFGPGTRLTVT.

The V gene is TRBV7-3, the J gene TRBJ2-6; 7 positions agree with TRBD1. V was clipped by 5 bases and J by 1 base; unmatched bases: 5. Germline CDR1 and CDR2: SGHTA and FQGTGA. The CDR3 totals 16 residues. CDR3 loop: CASSLSTGSGANVLTF. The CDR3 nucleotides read TGTGCCAGCAGCCTTTCGACAGGGTCTGGGGCCAACGTCCTGACTTTC. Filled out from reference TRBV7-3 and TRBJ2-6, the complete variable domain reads GAGVSQTPSNKVTEKGKYVELRCDPISGHTALYWYRQSLGQGPEFLIYFQGTGAADDSGLPNDRFFAVRPEGSVSTLKIQRTERGDSAVYLCASSLSTGSGANVLTFGAGSRLTVL.

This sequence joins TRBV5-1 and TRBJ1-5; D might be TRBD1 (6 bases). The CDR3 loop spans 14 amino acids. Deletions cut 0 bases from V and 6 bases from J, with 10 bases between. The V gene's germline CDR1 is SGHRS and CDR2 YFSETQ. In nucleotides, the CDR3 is TGCGCCAGCAGCTTGGCGGGGGGCAGTCAGCCCCAGCATTTT. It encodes CASSLAGGSQPQHF.

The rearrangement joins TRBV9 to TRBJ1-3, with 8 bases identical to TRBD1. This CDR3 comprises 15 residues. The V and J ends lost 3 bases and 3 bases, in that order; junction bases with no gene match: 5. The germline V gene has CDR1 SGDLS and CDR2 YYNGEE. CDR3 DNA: TGTGCCAGCAGCGGGCAGGGGGCGCGTGGAAACACCATATATTTT. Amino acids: CASSGQGARGNTIYF. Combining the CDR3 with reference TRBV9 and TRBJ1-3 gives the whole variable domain DSGVTQTPKHLITATGQRVTLRCSPRSGDLSVYWYQQSLDQGLQFLIQYYNGEERAKGNILERFSAQQFPDLHSELNLSSLELGDSALYFCASSGQGARGNTIYFGEGSWLTVV.

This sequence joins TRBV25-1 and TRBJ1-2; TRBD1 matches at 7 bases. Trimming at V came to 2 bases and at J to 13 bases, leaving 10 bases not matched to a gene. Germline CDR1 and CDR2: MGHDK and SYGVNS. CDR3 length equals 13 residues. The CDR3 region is CASSERRSTGFTF. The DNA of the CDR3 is TGTGCCAGCAGTGAAAGGAGGTCGACAGGGTTCACCTTC.

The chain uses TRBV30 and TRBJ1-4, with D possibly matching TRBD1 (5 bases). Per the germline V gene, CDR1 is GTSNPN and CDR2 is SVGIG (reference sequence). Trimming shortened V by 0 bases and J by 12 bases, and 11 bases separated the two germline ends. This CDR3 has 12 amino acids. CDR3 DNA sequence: TGTGCCTGGAGTGTACTCCCCAGGGAACTGTTTTTT. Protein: CAWSVLPRELFF.

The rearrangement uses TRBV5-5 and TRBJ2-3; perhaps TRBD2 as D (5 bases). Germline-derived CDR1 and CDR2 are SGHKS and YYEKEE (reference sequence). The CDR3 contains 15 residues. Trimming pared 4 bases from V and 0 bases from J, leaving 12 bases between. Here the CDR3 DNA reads TGTGCCAGCAGCCGGGGAACAGAAAGCACAGATACGCAGTATTTT. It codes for CASSRGTESTDTQYF.

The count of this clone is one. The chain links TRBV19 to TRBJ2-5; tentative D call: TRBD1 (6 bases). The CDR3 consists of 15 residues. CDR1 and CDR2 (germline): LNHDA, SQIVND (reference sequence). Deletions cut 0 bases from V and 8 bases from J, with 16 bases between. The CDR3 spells CASSIDWTALATQYF. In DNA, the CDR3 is TGTGCCAGTAGTATAGATTGGACAGCCTTAGCTACCCAGTACTTC.

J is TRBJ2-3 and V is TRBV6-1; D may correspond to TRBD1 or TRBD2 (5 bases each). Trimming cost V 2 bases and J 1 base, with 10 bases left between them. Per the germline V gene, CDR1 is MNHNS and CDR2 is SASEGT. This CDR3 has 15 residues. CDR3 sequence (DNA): TGTGCCAGCAGTGAATTGAGGGGACGCACAGATACGCAGTATTTT. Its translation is CASSELRGRTDTQYF.